Here is one T cell receptor (beta chain) with its context. Other DNA sequences within the sample encode an identical CDR3. The data are from a study of T cell responses to AZD1222 COVID-19 vaccine. This table comes from immunoSEQ multiplex PCR, and its TCRdb copy is limited to in-frame clones, with some not included. Counted here are under 150,000 clones, 80% to 85% occurring once; the ten biggest clones make up about 4%. Material: peripheral blood, obtained on day 0 of MenACWY control vaccination. The sequence was obtained from an adult in good health.

The CDR3 reads CASSIDRAGELFF. In DNA, the CDR3 is TGTGCCAGTAGTATAGACAGGGCCGGGGAGCTGTTTTTT. V is TRBV19 and J is TRBJ2-2, with D possibly matching TRBD1 (5 bases). The ends were cut back, 0 bases at V and 6 bases at J, with 5 bases in the middle. The CDR3 spans 13 residues. The germline V gene has CDR1 LNHDA and CDR2 SQIVND (reference sequence).